The clone carrying this TCR beta chain was counted many times. The antigen is undetermined. The germline CDR1 and CDR2 sequences are DFQATT and SNEGSKA (reference sequence). With 5 bases removed from V and 7 bases from J, the gap between germline ends came to 17 bases. The CDR3 totals 13 residues. This record belongs to a study of T cells after yellow fever vaccination. Study summary: Any fraction with a low cell number was prepared using SMART-Seq v4 Ultra Low Input.

Study-level points and caveats: Reappearing after the booster were most of the clones from primary vaccination (about 95% CD4, around 88% CD8). Of the clonotypes, a small share occurred in both CD4 and CD8 compartments.

Production of TCR cDNA was by 5'RACE template switching, which also added a universal primer site and UMIs. From the 5' RACE reads, TCRdb called clonotypes with MiXCR, one entry per CDR3 protein. The sample carries about 240,000 distinct CDR3 sequences, about 3.7% recorded once. This specimen consisted of PBMCs, obtained 15 days after the yellow fever booster vaccination. The genes are TRBV20-1 and TRBJ2-5; D gene uncertain. The TCR was taken from a man aged 18-30 years who received the YFV17D yellow fever vaccine. The CDR3 DNA reads as TGCAGTGCTCGGGTCTCGGCAATAGGGACCCAGTACTTC. As protein: CSARVSAIGTQYF.